Given below is one T cell receptor (beta chain) in context. What it recognizes is unknown. The data are from a study of T cell responses to AZD1222 COVID-19 vaccine. General observations from the study: Targeting of unmutated variant regions was reportedly seen in nearly half of spike-specific TCRs.

Sequencing used immunoSEQ multiplex PCR; TCRdb keeps in-frame clones, though not all of them. The repertoire consists of about 160,000 clones, with 85% to 95% occurring once and the leading ten covering 4% to 5.5%. J gave up 1 base and V 6 bases, and 13 bases lay outside the gene matches. The CDR3 runs to 18 residues. Germline V gene data show CDR1 as SGHTA and CDR2 as FQGNSA. This sequence joins TRBV7-2 and TRBJ1-5; the match to TRBD1 covers 9 bases. This material consisted of peripheral blood, taken on day 0 of AZD1222 vaccination. The receptor's source is an adult in good health. The CDR3 is CASSAAGQGGPSNQPQHF. CDR3 nucleotides: TGTGCCAGCAGTGCCGCGGGACAGGGCGGCCCGAGCAATCAGCCCCAGCATTTT.